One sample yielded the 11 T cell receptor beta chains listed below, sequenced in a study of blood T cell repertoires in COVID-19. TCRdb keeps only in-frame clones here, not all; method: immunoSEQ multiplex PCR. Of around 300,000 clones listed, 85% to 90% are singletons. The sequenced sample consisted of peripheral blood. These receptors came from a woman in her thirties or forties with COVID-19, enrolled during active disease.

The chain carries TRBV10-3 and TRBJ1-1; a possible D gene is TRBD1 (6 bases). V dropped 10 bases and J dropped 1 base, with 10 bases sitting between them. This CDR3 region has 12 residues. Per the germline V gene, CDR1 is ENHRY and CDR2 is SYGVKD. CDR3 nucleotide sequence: TGTGCCACCCGGACAGCGAACACTGAAGCTTTCTTT. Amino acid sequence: CATRTANTEAFF.

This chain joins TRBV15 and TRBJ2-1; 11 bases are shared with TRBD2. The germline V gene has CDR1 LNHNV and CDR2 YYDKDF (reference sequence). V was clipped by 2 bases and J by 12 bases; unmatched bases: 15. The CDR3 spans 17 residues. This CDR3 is CATSRPGTSGSGFGQFF. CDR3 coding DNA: TGTGCCACCAGCAGACCCGGGACTAGCGGATCCGGATTTGGGCAGTTCTTC.

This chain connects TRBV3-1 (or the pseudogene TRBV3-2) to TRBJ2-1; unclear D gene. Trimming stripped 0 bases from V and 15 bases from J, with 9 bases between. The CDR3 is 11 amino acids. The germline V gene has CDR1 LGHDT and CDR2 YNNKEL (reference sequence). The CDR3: CASSQEWLTFF. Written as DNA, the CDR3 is TGTGCCAGCAGCCAAGAATGGCTCACGTTCTTC.

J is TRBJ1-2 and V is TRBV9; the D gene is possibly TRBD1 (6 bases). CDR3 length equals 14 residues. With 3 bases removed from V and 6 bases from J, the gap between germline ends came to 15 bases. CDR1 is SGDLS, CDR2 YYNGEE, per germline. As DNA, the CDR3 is TGTGCCAGCAGCGCCCGGACAGTAATCGATGGCTACACCTTC. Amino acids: CASSARTVIDGYTF.

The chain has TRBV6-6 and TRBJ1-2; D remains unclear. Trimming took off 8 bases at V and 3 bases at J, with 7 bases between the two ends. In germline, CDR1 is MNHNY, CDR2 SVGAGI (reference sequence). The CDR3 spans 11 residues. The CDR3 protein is CASAQDYGYTF. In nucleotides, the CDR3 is TGTGCCAGCGCGCAGGACTATGGCTACACCTTC.

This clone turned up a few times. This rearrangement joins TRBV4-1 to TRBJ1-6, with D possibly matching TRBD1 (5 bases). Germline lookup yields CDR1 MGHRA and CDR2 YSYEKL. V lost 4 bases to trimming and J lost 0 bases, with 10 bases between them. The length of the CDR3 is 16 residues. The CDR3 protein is CASSRGVSSYNSPLHF. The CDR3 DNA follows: TGCGCCAGCAGCCGGGGGGTCAGCTCCTATAATTCACCCCTCCACTTT.

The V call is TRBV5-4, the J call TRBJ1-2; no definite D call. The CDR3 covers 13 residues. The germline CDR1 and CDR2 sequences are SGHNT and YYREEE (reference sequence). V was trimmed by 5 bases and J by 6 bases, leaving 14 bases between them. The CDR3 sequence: CASREFMGDGYTF. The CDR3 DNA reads TGTGCCAGCAGGGAGTTCATGGGTGATGGCTACACCTTC.

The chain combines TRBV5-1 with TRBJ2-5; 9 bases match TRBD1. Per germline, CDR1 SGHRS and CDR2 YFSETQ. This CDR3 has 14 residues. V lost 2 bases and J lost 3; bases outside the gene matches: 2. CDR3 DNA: TGCGCCAGCAGCTTCTGGACAGGGGAAGAGACCCAGTACTTC. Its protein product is CASSFWTGEETQYF.

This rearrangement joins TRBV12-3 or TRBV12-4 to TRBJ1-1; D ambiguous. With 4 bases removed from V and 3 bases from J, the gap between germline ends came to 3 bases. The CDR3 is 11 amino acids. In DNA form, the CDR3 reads TGTGCCAGCAGTTCGGACACTGAAGCTTTCTTT. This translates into CASSSDTEAFF.

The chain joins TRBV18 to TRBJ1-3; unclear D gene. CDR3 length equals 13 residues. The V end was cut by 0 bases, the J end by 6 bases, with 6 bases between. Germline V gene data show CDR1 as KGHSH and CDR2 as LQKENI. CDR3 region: CASSPPALNTIYF. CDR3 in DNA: TGTGCCAGCTCACCACCGGCATTAAACACCATATATTTT.

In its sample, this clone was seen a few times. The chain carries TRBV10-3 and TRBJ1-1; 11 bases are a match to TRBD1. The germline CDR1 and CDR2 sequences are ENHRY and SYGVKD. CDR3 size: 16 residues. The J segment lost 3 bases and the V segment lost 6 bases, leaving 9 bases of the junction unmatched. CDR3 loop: CAISPGTGGSYTEAFF. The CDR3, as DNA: TGTGCCATCAGCCCCGGGACAGGGGGGTCCTACACTGAAGCTTTCTTT.